This is a list of T cell receptor beta chains from one sample in a study of T cell responses to AZD1222 COVID-19 vaccine. Measured with immunoSEQ multiplex PCR; TCRdb has only the in-frame clones, and not every one. The data hold 130,000 to 150,000 clones, with about nine tenths observed a single time. The source material was peripheral blood, sampled on day 0 of AZD1222 vaccination. The source of these receptors is an adult in good health. CDR3s include the opening cysteine and the closing phenylalanine or tryptophan. Fields, in order: clone size, D gene, V gene, J gene, CDR3 protein, CDR3 DNA. A D gene is named only where the DNA matches it firmly. For some rows the clone size is stated as once, few or many, or as a class when expanded; others skip it.

>NA|NA|TRBV5-1|TRBJ2-3
CASSLGRVDTQYF
TGCGCCAGCAGCTTGGGGAGGGTTGATACGCAGTATTTT
>NA|NA|TRBV2|TRBJ1-1
CASSEYTEAFF
TGTGCCAGCAGTGAGTACACTGAAGCTTTCTTT
>NA|TRBD2|TRBV7-8|TRBJ2-1
CASAPGRGNEQFF
TGTGCCAGCGCCCCCGGGAGGGGAAATGAGCAGTTCTTC
>NA|NA|TRBV4-2|TRBJ2-3
CASSQRGADTQYF
TGTGCCAGCAGCCAAAGGGGAGCTGATACGCAGTATTTT
>few|NA|TRBV27|TRBJ1-2
CASSPSGRGPYGYTF
TGTGCCAGCAGTCCGTCGGGCAGGGGTCCCTATGGCTACACCTTC
>once|NA|TRBV3-1/TRBV3-2|TRBJ1-6
CASSQRGGGYNSPLHF
TGTGCCAGCAGCCAAAGGGGTGGGGGCTATAATTCACCCCTCCACTTT
>NA|TRBD1|TRBV28|TRBJ1-4
CASSTATGSNEKLFF
TGTGCCAGCAGCACTGCGACAGGGTCTAATGAAAAACTGTTTTTT
>NA|TRBD1|TRBV9|TRBJ2-1
CASSVVGQPNEQFF
TGTGCCAGCAGCGTAGTGGGACAGCCAAATGAGCAGTTCTTC
>NA|NA|TRBV19|TRBJ1-2
CASSRGRSYGYTF
TGTGCCAGTAGTAGGGGACGGAGCTATGGCTACACCTTC
>NA|TRBD1|TRBV10-3|TRBJ1-2
CAISESKGGDAYTF
TGTGCCATCAGTGAGTCGAAAGGGGGCGACGCCTACACCTTC
>NA|NA|TRBV5-6|TRBJ2-3
CASSYGGGTDTQYF
TGTGCCAGCAGCTACGGTGGGGGCACAGATACGCAGTATTTT
>NA|NA|TRBV28|TRBJ2-3
CASSSRTNRADTQYF
TGTGCCAGCAGTTCGCGGACAAACAGGGCAGATACGCAGTATTTT
>NA|TRBD2|TRBV5-1|TRBJ2-5
CASSLVRLAGQETQYF
TGCGCCAGCAGCTTGGTGAGACTAGCGGGACAAGAGACCCAGTACTTC
>NA|NA|TRBV16|TRBJ1-5
CASSQSPRSINQPQHF
TGTGCCAGCAGCCAATCGCCCAGGTCTATCAATCAGCCCCAGCATTTT
>NA|TRBD1|TRBV4-2|TRBJ2-3
CASSQGSQGADTQYF
TGTGCCAGCAGCCAAGGAAGCCAGGGGGCAGATACGCAGTATTTT
>NA|TRBD2|TRBV19|TRBJ2-3
CASSTTSGSADTQYF
TGTGCCAGTAGTACGACTAGCGGGAGCGCAGATACGCAGTATTTT
>NA|NA|TRBV7-9|TRBJ1-5
CASSSSERVPQHF
TGTGCCAGCAGCTCCTCCGAGAGAGTCCCCCAGCATTTT
>NA|NA|TRBV19|TRBJ1-5
CASSLRANQPQHF
TGTGCCAGTAGCCTTCGGGCCAATCAGCCCCAGCATTTT
>NA|NA|TRBV19|TRBJ1-6
CASSMWGKGNSPLHF
TGTGCCAGTAGTATGTGGGGAAAGGGTAATTCACCCCTCCACTTT
>NA|NA|TRBV11-1|TRBJ2-7
CASSQDGSYEQYF
TGTGCCAGCAGCCAGGACGGGTCCTACGAGCAGTACTTC
>NA|TRBD1|TRBV6-4|TRBJ2-2
CASSDSQGAGELFF
TGTGCCAGCAGTGACTCACAGGGGGCCGGGGAGCTGTTTTTT
>NA|NA|TRBV20-1|TRBJ1-1
CSARSRTEAFF
TGCAGTGCTAGATCCCGAACTGAAGCTTTCTTT
>once|NA|TRBV4-1|TRBJ1-5
CASSQETREGQPQHF
TGCGCCAGCAGCCAAGAAACCAGGGAGGGTCAGCCCCAGCATTTT
>NA|NA|TRBV4-1|TRBJ1-3
CASSQEDSLRNTIYF
TGCGCCAGCAGCCAAGAGGACAGCCTTAGAAACACCATATATTTT
>NA|NA|TRBV29-1|TRBJ1-1
CSVEGQQNTEAFF
TGCAGCGTTGAAGGACAGCAGAACACTGAAGCTTTCTTT
>NA|NA|TRBV19|TRBJ1-2
CASSLALNYGYTF
TGTGCCAGCTCCCTGGCCTTGAACTATGGCTACACCTTC
>NA|NA|TRBV5-5|TRBJ2-7
CASSLGQGSYEQYF
TGTGCCAGCAGCTTGGGGCAGGGTTCCTACGAGCAGTACTTC
>NA|NA|TRBV10-3|TRBJ1-2
CAISDRREADYGYTF
TGTGCCATCAGTGATAGGAGGGAAGCTGACTATGGCTACACCTTC
>NA|TRBD2|TRBV9|TRBJ2-1
CASSVVAGAYNEQFF
TGTGCCAGCAGCGTAGTCGCGGGAGCCTACAATGAGCAGTTCTTC
>once|TRBD2|TRBV5-1|TRBJ2-3
CASSLELAGGTQYF
TGCGCCAGCAGCTTGGAACTAGCGGGAGGCACGCAGTATTTT
>few|TRBD2|TRBV7-3|TRBJ2-1
CASSLTSGSYDEQFF
TGTGCCAGCAGCTTAACTAGCGGGAGTTACGATGAGCAGTTCTTC
>NA|NA|TRBV5-6|TRBJ1-2
CASSAERLTLRGANYGYTF
TGTGCCAGCAGCGCCGAAAGACTGACTTTGAGGGGAGCTAACTATGGCTACACCTTC
>NA|TRBD2|TRBV7-3|TRBJ2-2
CASSPRGLAGGLSTGELFF
TGTGCCAGCAGCCCCCGGGGACTAGCGGGAGGTCTGAGCACCGGGGAGCTGTTTTTT
>NA|NA|TRBV4-1|TRBJ2-7
CASSRAMALLSYEQYF
TGCGCCAGCAGCCGAGCCATGGCACTTCTCTCCTACGAGCAGTACTTC
>NA|TRBD1|TRBV29-1|TRBJ1-4
CSVLTTGTNEKLFF
TGCAGCGTCTTAACGACAGGGACTAATGAAAAACTGTTTTTT
>NA|NA|TRBV10-3|TRBJ1-3
CAIRIDGHSGNTIYF
TGTGCCATCAGAATTGACGGGCACTCTGGAAACACCATATATTTT
>NA|TRBD2|TRBV5-6|TRBJ2-2
CASGGQLAGGAGELFF
TGTGCCAGCGGGGGACAACTAGCGGGAGGGGCCGGGGAGCTGTTTTTT
>NA|NA|TRBV28|TRBJ2-1
CASSSGPYNEQFF
TGTGCCAGCAGTTCGGGACCCTACAATGAGCAGTTCTTC
>NA|NA|TRBV10-2|TRBJ1-2
CASKSQGLFNYGYTF
TGCGCCAGCAAATCCCAGGGACTCTTTAACTATGGCTACACCTTC
>NA|TRBD1|TRBV6-4|TRBJ2-1
CASSDNRGPDNEQFF
TGTGCCAGCAGTGACAACAGGGGACCAGACAATGAGCAGTTCTTC
>NA|NA|TRBV6-5|TRBJ1-5
CASSQGQYSNQPQHF
TGTGCCAGCAGCCAAGGACAGTATAGCAATCAGCCCCAGCATTTT
>NA|TRBD1|TRBV28|TRBJ2-6
CASGSTGEPSGANVLTF
TGTGCCAGCGGGTCTACAGGGGAGCCCTCTGGGGCCAACGTCCTGACTTTC
>NA|TRBD1|TRBV27|TRBJ1-2
CASSLMGQGRYGYTF
TGTGCCAGCAGTTTAATGGGACAGGGCCGATATGGCTACACCTTC
>NA|NA|TRBV27|TRBJ1-4
CASSPTGWTNEKLFF
TGTGCCAGCAGCCCCACGGGGTGGACTAATGAAAAACTGTTTTTT
>NA|NA|TRBV4-1|TRBJ2-3
CASSHIFDTQYF
TGCGCCAGCAGCCATATCTTTGATACGCAGTATTTT
>NA|NA|TRBV7-9|TRBJ2-5
CASSLKLTGQEETQYF
TGTGCCAGCAGCTTAAAGCTCACAGGGCAAGAAGAGACCCAGTACTTC
>few|NA|TRBV2|TRBJ2-5
CASSVNSGETQYF
TGTGCCAGCAGTGTAAATTCTGGAGAGACCCAGTACTTC
>NA|NA|TRBV5-1|TRBJ1-1
CASSPHEGEAFF
TGCGCCAGCAGCCCACACGAGGGTGAAGCTTTCTTT
>NA|TRBD1|TRBV28|TRBJ1-2
CASSPVPDRDYGYTF
TGTGCCAGCAGTCCTGTGCCGGACAGGGACTATGGCTACACCTTC
>NA|NA|TRBV18|TRBJ1-2
CASSFGGENYGYTF
TGTGCCAGCTCTTTTGGGGGGGAGAACTATGGCTACACCTTC
>NA|TRBD2|TRBV3-1/TRBV3-2|TRBJ2-7
CASRRTSESSYEQYF
TGTGCCAGCAGACGGACTAGCGAAAGCTCCTACGAGCAGTACTTC
>NA|NA|TRBV19|TRBJ1-5
CASSMLRGSNQPQHF
TGTGCCAGTAGTATGTTAAGGGGAAGCAATCAGCCCCAGCATTTT
>NA|TRBD2|TRBV6-2/TRBV6-3|TRBJ2-7
CASSYSRTSGSPYSSYEQYF
TGTGCCAGCAGTTACTCACGGACTAGCGGGAGTCCTTATAGCTCCTACGAGCAGTACTTC
>NA|NA|TRBV6-2/TRBV6-3|TRBJ2-3
CASSYSREWVADTQYF
TGTGCCAGCAGTTATAGCCGGGAGTGGGTCGCAGATACGCAGTATTTT
>NA|NA|TRBV11-2|TRBJ2-7
CASSRFSGRAYEQYF
TGTGCCAGCAGCCGATTTTCGGGCAGAGCCTACGAGCAGTACTTC
>few|NA|TRBV13|TRBJ1-2
CASSPQGSNYGYTF
TGTGCCAGCAGCCCACAGGGTTCTAACTATGGCTACACCTTC
>NA|NA|TRBV6-5|TRBJ1-2
CASSSLGQLTLGYTF
TGTGCCAGCAGCTCATTGGGACAACTTACTCTGGGCTACACCTTC
>NA|NA|TRBV7-2|TRBJ1-1
CASSRGGGRNTEAFF
TGTGCCAGCAGCCGTGGGGGAGGGAGGAACACTGAAGCTTTCTTT
>NA|TRBD2|TRBV27|TRBJ2-1
CASSLRGLAGAYNEQFF
TGTGCCAGCAGTTTACGGGGACTAGCGGGAGCCTACAATGAGCAGTTCTTC
>NA|NA|TRBV5-5|TRBJ2-7
CASHPGPVTREQYF
TGTGCCAGCCACCCCGGCCCCGTAACCCGGGAGCAGTACTTC